The source of this T cell receptor (beta chain) is a study of T cell responses to AZD1222 COVID-19 vaccine (dated by TCRdb to 2020 to 2022). Describing the broader study: Because spike-specific TCR depth and breadth did not differ between the two schedules, AZD1222 recipients who got a second dose at roughly 4 weeks were pooled with those who got a second dose at roughly 12 weeks. TCR sequencing was performed for 230 to 250 trial participants, of whom approximately 200 were given two doses of AZD1222 and around 26 were given two doses of MenACWY control vaccine. Trial participants were enrolled by age into subgroups of 18-55, 56-69 and 70-plus years, and roughly 150, 30 and 60 TCR-sequenced participants, respectively, were included in these subgroups.

In light of the paper, this sample's time point label describes: baseline before first vaccination. The vaccinee samples were drawn from two UK trials, COV001 and COV002, one of which was a single-blind randomized controlled phase 2/3 trial testing AZD1222 (ChAdOx1 nCoV-19) in healthy adults. For TCRbeta chain sequencing, PBMC samples were collected from trial participants at day 0 and at day 28 after the second dose. On the study overall, not on this receptor specifically: In the small 56-69-year group, the increase in depth fell short of significance, most likely because of low power. Conclusions about previously exposed vaccinees were limited because only six AZD1222 recipients were SARS-CoV-2 seropositive at baseline. After two AZD1222 doses, spike-specific TCR breadth and depth were significantly higher than at day 0 and than in MenACWY recipients. The whole spike protein was spanned by vaccine-associated CD4 TCRs, and dominant responses were seen in regions 160-218 and 743-854. No day 14 peak-response samples were available, so repertoires were characterized only after the peak T cell response. Reportedly, close to half of the unique spike-specific TCRs recognized epitopes lying outside the regions that are mutated in the B.1.351 and B.1.1.7 variants. Participants were mostly white British and included more females than males, and it was suggested by the authors that clonal diversity may have been underestimated.

As regards this clone: The antigen this receptor binds is unknown. No much larger clone exists at a distance of one base, and base qualities are not known.

The germline V and J ends show losses of 7 bases and 4 bases respectively, and no gene match explains 10 bases of the junction. The CDR1 and CDR2 encoded by the germline V gene (reference sequence) are LNHDA and SQIVND. CDR3 length: 15 amino acids, cysteine to phenylalanine. Of all the DNA, just the CDR3 is kept, 45 bases in frame from base 1. The CDR3 regions of human TCRbeta chains were subjected to immunosequencing. In the source study's methods: Repertoire TCRs were matched against a reference library of SARS-CoV-2-specific TCRs generated with the MIRA antigen-specificity platform. Breadth meant the fraction of unique TCRs that were SARS-CoV-2-associated, whereas depth meant the fraction of total T cells that were SARS-CoV-2-associated. Using the MIRA data, every spike-specific TCR was mapped to the spike region that the TCR reacted to and assigned to either a CD4 or a CD8 class. Log10-transformed breadth and depth values were compared by one-way ANOVA with Sidak's multiple comparisons tests. TCRdb took this table from immuneACCESS and kept in-frame rearrangements with V and J called. Such tables lack part of the clones; where checked against another copy, unresolved V genes explain under half of the gap, and the rest is unexplained. The DNA was the basis for D and trimming; V, J and clone size are from that table. The sample table lists roughly 100,000 clones, roughly 90% of them with a count of one. The ten top clones hold roughly 2.5% of the sample.

The sequencing here drew on peripheral blood, taken on day 0 of AZD1222 vaccination. This sequence was found in an adult in good health. This chain joins TRBV19 to TRBJ1-5; TRBD1 fits 7 bases in the junction. The CDR3 reads CASNPSQGWNQPQHF. In nucleotides, the sequence is TGTGCCAGTAACCCATCACAGGGGTGGAATCAGCCCCAGCATTTT. Here the CDR3 is joined to the reference TRBV19 and TRBJ1-5 genes, and the full variable domain is: DGGITQSPKYLFRKEGQNVTLSCEQNLNHDAMYWYRQDPGQGLRLIYYSQIVNDFQKGDIAEGYSVSREKKESFPLTVTSAQKNPTAFYLCASNPSQGWNQPQHFGDGTRLSIL.